This T cell receptor beta chain was identified during a study of Ad26.COV2.S vaccination and SARS-CoV-2 variants. The study's findings and limits: Total T cell responses may have been underestimated by the TCR breadth and depth analyses. Reports say spike-specific CD8+ and CD4+ T cell responses covered substantial breadth after vaccination.

As for treatment: some 19 received Ad26.COV2.S at low or high dose, single or two shots; about 5 received placebo; per-sample allocation not given. Sampling took place 63 days after the first vaccine or placebo injection. Comments on this clone: The antigen remains undetermined.

Only in-frame clones appear in the TCRdb table, and some are missing; sequencing was by immunoSEQ multiplex PCR. Here the sample spans 500,000 or so clones, about 88% being singletons. This TCR was sampled from a person between 18 and 65 years old who received the Ad26.COV2.S COVID-19 vaccine or a placebo. The sample here was peripheral blood, taken in a trial of Ad26.COV2.S vaccine versus placebo.

Here the CDR3 DNA reads TGTGCCAGCAGTTACAGGAGGGTTCAAAACATTCAGTACTTC. Translated, it gives CASSYRRVQNIQYF. J is TRBJ2-4 and V is TRBV6-2 or TRBV6-3, with a possible D match to TRBD2 (6 bases). V lost 2 bases to trimming and J lost 5 bases, with 10 bases between them. There are 14 residues in the CDR3. Germline values: CDR1 MNHEY, CDR2 SVGEGT.